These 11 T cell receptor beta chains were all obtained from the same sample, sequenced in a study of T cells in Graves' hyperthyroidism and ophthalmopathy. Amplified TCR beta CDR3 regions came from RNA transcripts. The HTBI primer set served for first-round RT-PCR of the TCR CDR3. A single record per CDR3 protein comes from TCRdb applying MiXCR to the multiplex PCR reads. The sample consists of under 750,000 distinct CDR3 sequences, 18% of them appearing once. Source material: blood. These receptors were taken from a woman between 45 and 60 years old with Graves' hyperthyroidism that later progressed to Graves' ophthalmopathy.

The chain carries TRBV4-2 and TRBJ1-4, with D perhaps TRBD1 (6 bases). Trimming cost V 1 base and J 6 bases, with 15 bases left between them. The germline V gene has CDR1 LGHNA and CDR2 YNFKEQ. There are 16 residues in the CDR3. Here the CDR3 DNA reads TGTGCCAGCAGCCAAGTGGGGGCCGGGGGGCATGAAAAACTGTTTTTT. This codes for CASSQVGAGGHEKLFF.

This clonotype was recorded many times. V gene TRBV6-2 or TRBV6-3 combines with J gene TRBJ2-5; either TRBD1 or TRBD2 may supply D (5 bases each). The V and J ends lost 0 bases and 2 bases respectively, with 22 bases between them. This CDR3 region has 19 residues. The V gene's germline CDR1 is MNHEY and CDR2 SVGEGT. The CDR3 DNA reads TGTGCCAGCAGTTACTCGATAAGGGGAATGGAGGAAACGCAAGAGACCCAGTACTTC. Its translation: CASSYSIRGMEETQETQYF.

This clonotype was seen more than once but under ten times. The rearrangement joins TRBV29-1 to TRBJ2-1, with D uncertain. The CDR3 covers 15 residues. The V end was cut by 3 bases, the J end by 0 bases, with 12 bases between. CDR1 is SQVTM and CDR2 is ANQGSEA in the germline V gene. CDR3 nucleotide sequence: TGCAGCGTTGAGCTACAGTTGAGCTCCTACAATGAGCAGTTCTTC. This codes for CSVELQLSSYNEQFF.

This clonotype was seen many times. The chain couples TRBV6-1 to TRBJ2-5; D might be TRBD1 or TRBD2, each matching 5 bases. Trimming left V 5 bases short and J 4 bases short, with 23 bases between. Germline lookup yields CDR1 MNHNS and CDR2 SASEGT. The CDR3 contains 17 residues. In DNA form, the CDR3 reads TGTGCCAGCAGTTATTCGCGGCTAGCTGGGGGATTAGAGACCCAGTACTTC. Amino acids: CASSYSRLAGGLETQYF.

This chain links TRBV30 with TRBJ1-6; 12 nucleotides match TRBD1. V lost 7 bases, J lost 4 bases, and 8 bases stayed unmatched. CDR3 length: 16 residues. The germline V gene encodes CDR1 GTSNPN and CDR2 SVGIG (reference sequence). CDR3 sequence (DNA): TGTGCCTTTGCGGGGACAGGGGGCGTTTATAATTCACCCCTCCACTTT. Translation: CAFAGTGGVYNSPLHF.

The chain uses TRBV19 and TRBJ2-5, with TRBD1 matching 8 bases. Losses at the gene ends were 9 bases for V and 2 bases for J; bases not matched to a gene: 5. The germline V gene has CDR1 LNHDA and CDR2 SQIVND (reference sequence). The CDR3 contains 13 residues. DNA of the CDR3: TGTGCCAGCGGAAGACAGGGGCAAGAGACCCAGTACTTC. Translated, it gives CASGRQGQETQYF. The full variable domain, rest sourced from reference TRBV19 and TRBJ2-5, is DGGITQSPKYLFRKEGQNVTLSCEQNLNHDAMYWYRQDPGQGLRLIYYSQIVNDFQKGDIAEGYSVSREKKESFPLTVTSAQKNPTAFYLCASGRQGQETQYFGPGTRLLVL.

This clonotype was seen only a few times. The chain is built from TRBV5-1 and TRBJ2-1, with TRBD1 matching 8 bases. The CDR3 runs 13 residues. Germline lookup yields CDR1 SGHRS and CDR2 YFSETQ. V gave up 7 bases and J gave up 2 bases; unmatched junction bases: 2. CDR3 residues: CASGQGPYNEQFF. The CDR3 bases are TGCGCCAGCGGACAGGGACCCTACAATGAGCAGTTCTTC.

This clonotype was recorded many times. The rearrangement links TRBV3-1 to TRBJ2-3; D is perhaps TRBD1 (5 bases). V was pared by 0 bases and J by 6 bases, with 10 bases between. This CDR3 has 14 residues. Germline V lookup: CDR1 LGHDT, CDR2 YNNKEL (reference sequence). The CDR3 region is CASSQDRALDTQYF. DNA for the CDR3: TGTGCCAGCAGCCAAGACAGGGCCCTCGATACGCAGTATTTT.

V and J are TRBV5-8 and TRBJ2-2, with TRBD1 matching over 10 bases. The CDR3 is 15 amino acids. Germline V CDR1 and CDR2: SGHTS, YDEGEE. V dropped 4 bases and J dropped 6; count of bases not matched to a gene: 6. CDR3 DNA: TGTGCCAGCAGCCACGGACAGGGGGTAGCCGGGGAGCTGTTTTTT. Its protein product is CASSHGQGVAGELFF.

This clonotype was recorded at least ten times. The CDR3 reads CASSPPSTGIDEQYF. CDR3 nucleotide sequence: TGTGCCAGCAGCCCCCCGTCAACAGGGATCGACGAGCAGTACTTC. The chain has TRBV7-8 and TRBJ2-7, with TRBD1 as a possible D gene (6 bases). This CDR3 is 15 amino acids long. Trimming pared 5 bases from V and 5 bases from J, leaving 19 bases between. Germline CDR1 SGHVS, CDR2 FQNEAQ.

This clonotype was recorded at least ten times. CDR3 nucleotide sequence: TGTGCCAGCAGCTTAGCGAACCCCGCTTTCGAGACCCAGTACTTC. Its protein is CASSLANPAFETQYF. The rearrangement links TRBV7-9 to TRBJ2-5; D not resolved. Germline V CDR1 and CDR2: SEHNR, FQNEAQ (reference sequence). V lost 0 bases, J lost 5 bases, and 13 bases lay in between. CDR3 length: 15 residues.